Presented here are 20 T cell receptor beta chains from one specimen sequenced in a study of radiation and T cells in renal cell carcinoma (dated by TCRdb to 2020 to 2021). Library preparation employed the immunoSEQ multiplex PCR assay. The immuneACCESS repertoire file appears here via TCRdb, limited to in-frame rearrangements. These files lack a portion of the clones; in checked studies, under half of the deficit traces to unresolved V genes, and the cause of the others is not known. Recorded for this sample are approximately 90,000 clones; about 88% of them occurred a single time. The ten largest account for roughly 8% of the sample. This specimen's time point label, per the study, means: baseline pretreatment blood. The sample's treatment or condition label, in plain terms: 15 Gy SBRT to primary tumor, nephrectomy 4 weeks later. Source: blood, taken from a patient whose treatment included radiotherapy and nephrectomy. These receptors all stem from a man over 45 with renal cell carcinoma.

This rearrangement joins TRBV6-1 to TRBJ1-1; unclear D gene. V was pared by 4 bases and J by 0 bases, with 12 bases between. CDR1 MNHNS and CDR2 SASEGT come from the germline V gene. CDR3 length: 15 amino acids. The CDR3 sequence: CASSALGRVNTEAFF. In nucleotides, the CDR3 is TGTGCCAGCAGTGCTTTGGGTAGGGTGAACACTGAAGCTTTCTTT.

The rearrangement uses TRBV5-1 and TRBJ2-5, with D possibly matching TRBD1 (6 bases). CDR1 is SGHRS and CDR2 is YFSETQ in the germline V gene. V dropped 5 bases and J dropped 11 bases, with 22 bases sitting between them. The CDR3 is made up of 14 amino acids. The CDR3 DNA sequence: TGCGCCAGCAGTTCCGTGGCACAGCCAGGGGAGCAGTACTTC. It codes for CASSSVAQPGEQYF.

The sample holds a few counts of this clone. This rearrangement joins TRBV27 to TRBJ2-7, with D uncertain. Trimming removed 5 bases at V and 5 bases at J, with 22 bases between. There are 16 residues in the CDR3. From germline, CDR1 is MNHEY and CDR2 SMNVEV (reference sequence). The CDR3 DNA sequence: TGTGCCAGCAGTCCGACTCGACGTGGCGTAGTCCACGAGCAGTACTTC. Translation gives CASSPTRRGVVHEQYF.

V is TRBV10-1 and J is TRBJ2-1, with D possibly TRBD2 on 6 matching bases. Per germline, CDR1 WNHNN and CDR2 SYGVQD (reference sequence). This CDR3 region has 15 residues. V was pared by 6 bases and J by 7 bases, with 19 bases between. CDR3 amino acids: CASSHRDPGGNEQFF. Written as DNA, the CDR3 is TGCGCCAGCAGCCACCGGGACCCCGGAGGGAATGAGCAGTTCTTC.

This rearrangement joins TRBV15 to TRBJ1-2; no reliable D call. V lost 0 bases and J 2 bases, leaving 4 bases between the germline ends. Per germline, CDR1 LNHNV and CDR2 YYDKDF (reference sequence). The CDR3 covers 13 residues. The CDR3: CATSREPNYGYTF. The CDR3, as DNA: TGTGCCACCAGCAGAGAACCCAACTATGGCTACACCTTC.

The chain combines TRBV5-1 with TRBJ2-2, with D possibly TRBD1 on 6 matching bases. Germline V gene lookup returns CDR1 SGHRS and CDR2 YFSETQ. V lost 3 bases and J lost 1, with 10 bases in between. CDR3 size: 15 residues. Written as DNA, the CDR3 is TGCGCCAGCAGCTGGGGACAAGTGAACACCGGGGAGCTGTTTTTT. It specifies CASSWGQVNTGELFF.

This chain uses TRBV5-1 with TRBJ2-1, with 10 bases fitting TRBD2. This CDR3 has 15 amino acids. CDR1 and CDR2 from the germline V gene are SGHRS and YFSETQ. After removal of 5 bases from V and 8 bases from J, the junction contained 10 bases not matched to a gene. The CDR3 coding sequence is TGCGCCAGCAGGCCGTCTAGCGGGAGTATCTATGAGCAGTTCTTC. This sequence encodes CASRPSSGSIYEQFF.

The genes are TRBV14 and TRBJ2-7; 8 positions match TRBD1. The V segment lost 4 bases and the J segment 5 bases; nucleotides outside the gene matches: 1. This CDR3 comprises 12 residues. From germline, CDR1 is SGHDN and CDR2 FVKESK. CDR3 loop: CASSLQGDEQYF. CDR3 nucleotide sequence: TGTGCCAGCAGCCTACAGGGGGACGAGCAGTACTTC.

J is TRBJ2-5 and V is TRBV28; D not resolved. The CDR3 totals 14 residues. Between the trimmed V and J ends, which lost 2 bases and 2 bases, there was a span of 9 bases. Germline CDR1 and CDR2: MDHEN and SYDVKM. The CDR3 coding sequence is TGTGCCAGCAGTTTACTCCAGAGACAAGAGACCCAGTACTTC. This gives the protein CASSLLQRQETQYF.

CDR3 sequence reads: CASSEPTGKRRETQYF. The CDR3 nucleotides are TGTGCCAGCAGTGAGCCAACAGGGAAGCGGCGAGAGACCCAGTACTTC. The gene calls are TRBV6-4 and TRBJ2-5; D might be TRBD1 (6 bases). The germline V gene encodes CDR1 MRHNA and CDR2 SNTAGT. This CDR3 comprises 16 residues. The V gene lost 3 bases and the J gene lost 4 bases, with 18 bases spanning the gap.

The chain combines TRBV19 with TRBJ2-7; no clear D gene. V was shortened by 4 bases and J by 2 bases, with 9 bases between the two germline ends. Germline values: CDR1 LNHDA, CDR2 SQIVND (reference sequence). CDR3 length: 13 residues. As DNA, the CDR3 is TGTGCCAGTAGTAAAGCTACAGCCTACGAGCAGTACTTC. Translated: CASSKATAYEQYF.

This rearrangement joins TRBV10-1 to TRBJ2-3, with a tentative D call TRBD2 (6 bases). The CDR3 totals 16 residues. Germline V gene lookup returns CDR1 WNHNN and CDR2 SYGVQD (reference sequence). Trimming took 4 bases from V and 0 from J, leaving 14 bases between them. CDR3 residues: CASSGTTHTSTDTQYF. DNA for the CDR3: TGCGCCAGCAGTGGGACTACGCACACTAGCACAGATACGCAGTATTTT.

The V and J genes are TRBV4-3 and TRBJ2-5; maybe TRBD1 (5 bases). The V and J ends lost 2 bases and 5 bases respectively, with 18 bases between them. Germline V gene lookup returns CDR1 LGHNA and CDR2 YSLEER. The CDR3 loop spans 16 amino acids. CDR3 amino acids: CASSQRVGAAVETQYF. The CDR3 DNA reads as TGCGCCAGCAGCCAAAGGGTTGGGGCCGCGGTGGAGACCCAGTACTTC.

The table lists this clone with a few counts. J is TRBJ2-3 and V is TRBV28; D is uncertain. V gave up 6 bases and J gave up 1 base, with 8 bases separating them. Germline CDR1 reads MDHEN; CDR2 reads SYDVKM. This CDR3 is built from 13 residues. The CDR3 DNA follows: TGTGCCAGCAGCCTTCCGGGCACAGATACGCAGTATTTT. Translated, it gives CASSLPGTDTQYF.

V gene TRBV4-2 combines with J gene TRBJ2-3; D is uncertain. The length of the CDR3 is 16 residues. With 0 bases removed from V and 0 bases from J, the gap between germline ends came to 10 bases. In germline, CDR1 is LGHNA, CDR2 YNFKEQ. CDR3 protein: CASSQDGLLSTDTQYF. For the CDR3, the DNA is TGTGCCAGCAGCCAAGATGGTCTCCTTAGCACAGATACGCAGTATTTT.

This sequence joins TRBV11-2 and TRBJ1-4, with D possibly matching TRBD1 (6 bases). Germline-derived CDR1 and CDR2 are SGHAT and FQNNGV. There are 16 residues in the CDR3. The V end lost 1 base, the J end lost 0 bases, and 9 bases lay between the germline ends. The CDR3 sequence is CASSLVRGATNEKLFF. CDR3 sequence (DNA): TGTGCCAGCAGCTTAGTCAGGGGCGCAACTAATGAAAAACTGTTTTTT.

This chain connects TRBV6-5 to TRBJ2-1; TRBD2 matches 8 bases. V was clipped by 6 bases and J by 6 bases; unmatched bases: 10. There are 15 residues in the CDR3. CDR1 is MNHEY and CDR2 is SVGAGI in the germline V gene. CDR3 region: CASSPLAGGTNEQFF. The CDR3 nucleotides read TGTGCCAGCAGCCCACTGGCGGGAGGTACCAATGAGCAGTTCTTC.

This rearrangement joins TRBV18 to TRBJ2-7, with D unclear. Germline CDR1 and CDR2: KGHSH and LQKENI. Trimming stripped 2 bases from V and 4 bases from J, with 12 bases between. The CDR3 has 14 residues. The CDR3, as DNA: TGTGCCAGCTCACCAGATCGGACGGCTTACGAGCAGTACTTC. As protein: CASSPDRTAYEQYF.

The sample holds one count of this clone. The chain employs TRBV19 and TRBJ1-1; D may be TRBD1 (5 bases). Trimming left V 2 bases short and J 4 bases short, with 11 bases between. The CDR3 is made up of 14 amino acids. CDR1 is LNHDA, CDR2 SQIVND, per germline (reference sequence). The CDR3 loop reads CASSIWSQGTEAFF. Here the CDR3 DNA reads TGTGCCAGTAGTATATGGAGTCAGGGCACTGAAGCTTTCTTT.

V is TRBV6-5 and J is TRBJ2-7; no clear D. This CDR3 has 15 amino acids. The germline gives CDR1 MNHEY, CDR2 SVGAGI. Between the trimmed V and J ends, which lost 0 bases and 5 bases, there was a span of 14 bases. CDR3 nucleotide sequence: TGTGCCAGCAGTTACTCCTCCAAGGCTTGGGACGAGCAGTACTTC. Its translation is CASSYSSKAWDEQYF.